Shown below are 21 T cell receptor beta chains from a single sample sequenced in a study of control samples from healthy donors and cancer patients. Only in-frame clones appear in the TCRdb table, and some are missing; sequencing was by immunoSEQ multiplex PCR. The sample records approximately 130,000 clones, 70% to 90% being singletons. Specimen: blood. These receptors all come from a man aged 60 to 69 in good health.

The V call is TRBV6-5, the J call TRBJ2-1, with TRBD2 identical over 12 bases. Germline CDR1 reads MNHEY; CDR2 reads SVGAGI. This CDR3 contains 16 residues. V shed 4 bases, J shed 4 bases, and the junction held 5 bases outside the gene matches. CDR3 in amino acids: CASSSPGLAGYNEQFF. CDR3 bases: TGTGCCAGCAGTTCCCCGGGACTAGCGGGTTACAATGAGCAGTTCTTC.

The chain carries TRBV9 and TRBJ2-3; the match to TRBD2 covers 10 bases. The length of the CDR3 is 17 residues. Trimming at V came to 3 bases and at J to 0 bases, leaving 7 bases not matched to a gene. CDR1 and CDR2 (germline): SGDLS, YYNGEE. The CDR3 DNA reads as TGTGCCAGCAGCGGATTACGGACTAGCGGTAGCACAGATACGCAGTATTTT. Residues: CASSGLRTSGSTDTQYF.

The chain links TRBV3-1 (or the pseudogene TRBV3-2) to TRBJ1-1; no firm D call. V shed 1 base and J shed 6 bases, with 9 bases lying between them. CDR1 is LGHDT, CDR2 YNNKEL, per germline (reference sequence). There are 13 residues in the CDR3. CDR3 amino acids: CASSQGTVAEAFF. As DNA, the CDR3 is TGTGCCAGCAGCCAAGGGACTGTAGCTGAAGCTTTCTTT.

This clone occurred once. The chain couples TRBV25-1 to TRBJ1-1, with a possible D match to TRBD1 (5 bases). Per germline, CDR1 MGHDK and CDR2 SYGVNS. Trimming took off 0 bases at V and 8 bases at J, with 7 bases between the two ends. The CDR3 is 12 residues long. The CDR3 sequence: CASSEYQGEAFF. Written as DNA, the CDR3 is TGTGCCAGCAGTGAATACCAGGGCGAAGCTTTCTTT.

The DNA of the CDR3 is TGTGCCAGCAGTGAACACTTGGCAGGGGTGGGTACAGATACGCAGTATTTT. This gives the protein CASSEHLAGVGTDTQYF. The rearrangement links TRBV6-1 to TRBJ2-3; D is possibly TRBD1 (6 bases). Germline CDR1 MNHNS, CDR2 SASEGT. This CDR3 is built from 17 residues. The V and J ends lost 2 bases and 3 bases respectively, with 18 bases between them.

V gene TRBV19 combines with J gene TRBJ1-2; 7 bases agree with TRBD1. Losses at the gene ends were 3 bases for V and 4 bases for J; bases not matched to a gene: 8. This CDR3 region has 15 residues. Germline CDR1 LNHDA, CDR2 SQIVND (reference sequence). CDR3 loop: CASSIGQAELYGYTF. In DNA form, the CDR3 reads TGTGCCAGTAGTATTGGACAGGCTGAACTCTATGGCTACACCTTC.

This chain uses TRBV3-1 (or the pseudogene TRBV3-2) with TRBJ2-5; 9 bases match TRBD1. V dropped 2 bases and J dropped 5; count of bases not matched to a gene: 6. The CDR3 is 15 amino acids. CDR1 is LGHDT and CDR2 is YNNKEL in the germline V gene (reference sequence). The CDR3 coding sequence is TGTGCCAGCAGCCAATTCAACAGGGGGCTGGAGACCCAGTACTTC. It yields the protein CASSQFNRGLETQYF.

The rearrangement joins TRBV5-1 to TRBJ2-2; the D is unclear. The CDR3 runs 13 residues. V was cut by 2 bases and J by 4 bases, with 6 bases left in between. The germline gives CDR1 SGHRS, CDR2 YFSETQ. The chain's CDR3 is CASSFRGTGELFF. CDR3 nucleotides: TGCGCCAGCAGCTTCAGAGGCACCGGGGAGCTGTTTTTT.

The chain recombines TRBV7-2 with TRBJ1-6, with a weak D call TRBD1 (5 bases). The CDR3 runs 13 residues. Looked up from germline, CDR1 is SGHTA and CDR2 is FQGNSA. V lost 11 bases to trimming and J lost 7 bases, with 15 bases between them. CDR3: CAGRQTANSPLHF. The CDR3 region has the DNA TGTGCCGGCCGACAGACTGCGAATTCACCCCTCCACTTT. Full variable domain (remainder filled in from reference TRBV7-2 and TRBJ1-6): GAGVSQSPSNKVTEKGKDVELRCDPISGHTALYWYRQSLGQGLEFLIYFQGNSAPDKSGLPSDRFSAERTGGSVSTLTIQRTQQEDSAVYLCAGRQTANSPLHFGNGTRLTVT.

On this clone: No DNA is shown, since the ends of the CDR3 on it are uncertain; the CDR3 is the one TCRdb lists. J is TRBJ2-2 and V is TRBV21-1; TRBD2, the D gene given by the table, was not confirmed from the DNA. TRBV21-1 is given as a pseudogene. Termini included, the CDR3 measures 17 amino acids. The CDR3 spells CASNEVGGGIIPGELFF.

J is TRBJ2-7 and V is TRBV7-2; D uncertain. V was shortened by 4 bases and J by 1 base, with 8 bases between the two germline ends. This CDR3 comprises 13 residues. CDR1 is SGHTA and CDR2 is FQGNSA in the germline V gene. CDR3 sequence (DNA): TGTGCCAGCAGCTCCGCTAGATCCTACGAGCAGTACTTC. Its protein product is CASSSARSYEQYF.

This clone was recorded only once. The V gene is TRBV28, the J gene TRBJ1-2; 7 nucleotides match TRBD1. The germline V gene has CDR1 MDHEN and CDR2 SYDVKM. The V gene end was trimmed by 5 bases and the J gene end by 1 base; junction bases not matched to a gene: 13. CDR3 length: 17 residues. CDR3: CASSPLFGTAFNYGYTF. CDR3 DNA: TGTGCCAGCAGTCCCCTGTTTGGGACAGCATTTAACTATGGCTACACCTTC.

V usage is TRBV28 and J usage is TRBJ1-3; D is possibly TRBD1 (6 bases). V was cut by 1 base and J by 2 bases, with 6 bases left in between. CDR1 and CDR2 from the germline V gene are MDHEN and SYDVKM. The CDR3 consists of 14 residues. The CDR3 region has the DNA TGTGCCAGCAGTTTATCAGGGGCTGGAAACACCATATATTTT. Its protein product is CASSLSGAGNTIYF.

This chain links TRBV27 with TRBJ1-1, with D perhaps TRBD1 (5 bases). Trimming stripped 3 bases from V and 1 base from J, with 12 bases between. The CDR3 sequence is 15 residues long. The germline gives CDR1 MNHEY, CDR2 SMNVEV (reference sequence). The DNA of the CDR3 is TGTGCCAGCAGTTTCGAAGGGACGGGGAACACTGAAGCTTTCTTT. Translation gives CASSFEGTGNTEAFF.

V gene TRBV6-5 combines with J gene TRBJ1-1; 7 bases are a match to TRBD1. The V segment lost 0 bases and the J segment 4 bases; nucleotides outside the gene matches: 5. The CDR3 length is 15 residues. Germline CDR1 and CDR2: MNHEY and SVGAGI. The CDR3 sequence is CASSYSRQGSTEAFF. The CDR3 DNA sequence: TGTGCCAGCAGTTACTCGCGACAGGGAAGCACTGAAGCTTTCTTT.

J is TRBJ1-2 and V is TRBV28, with 10 bases lining up with TRBD1. The CDR3 spans 17 residues. The V gene's germline CDR1 is MDHEN and CDR2 SYDVKM. Trimming at V came to 8 bases and at J to 5 bases, leaving 17 bases not matched to a gene. CDR3 sequence (DNA): TGTGCCAGCGTTTCACCTCTAGGGACAGGGGTTGGGTATGGCTACACCTTC. It codes for CASVSPLGTGVGYGYTF.

V is TRBV6-2 or TRBV6-3 and J is TRBJ2-2, with no clear D. The germline gives CDR1 MNHEY, CDR2 SVGEGT. This CDR3 spans 15 amino acids. V lost 5 bases to trimming and J lost 0 bases, with 10 bases between them. CDR3 loop: CASSRESPNTGELFF. The CDR3 bases are TGTGCCAGCAGTAGAGAGTCACCGAACACCGGGGAGCTGTTTTTT.

The chain links TRBV20-1 to TRBJ1-5, with D possibly TRBD1 on 5 matching bases. The CDR3 is 16 amino acids. V gave up 3 bases and J gave up 1 base, with 16 bases separating them. In germline, CDR1 is DFQATT, CDR2 SNEGSKA (reference sequence). CDR3 sequence: CSASLSGRVSNQPQHF. The CDR3 DNA follows: TGCAGTGCTAGTTTAAGTGGCAGGGTCAGCAATCAGCCCCAGCATTTT.

This sequence joins TRBV6-1 and TRBJ1-5; the D is unclear. The CDR3 has 11 residues. CDR1 MNHNS and CDR2 SASEGT come from the germline V gene. V was clipped by 0 bases and J by 11 bases, with 5 bases between them. The CDR3 nucleotides are TGTGCCAGCAGTGAAGCTACAGCCCAGCATTTT. Translated: CASSEATAQHF.

The chain combines TRBV6-6 with TRBJ1-3; D call uncertain. Germline V lookup: CDR1 MNHNY, CDR2 SVGAGI (reference sequence). The CDR3 sequence is 16 residues long. V lost 0 bases, J lost 0 bases, and 9 bases lay in between. The CDR3 coding sequence is TGTGCCAGCAGTTACTCGAGTTCAGACTCTGGAAACACCATATATTTT. As protein: CASSYSSSDSGNTIYF.

The V and J genes are TRBV30 and TRBJ2-4; the D gene is possibly TRBD1 (6 bases). The germline V and J ends were trimmed by 2 bases and 15 bases, with 17 bases remaining between them. The CDR3 runs to 12 residues. Germline V gives CDR1 GTSNPN, CDR2 SVGIG (reference sequence). CDR3 DNA: TGTGCCTGGAGTTATATGACAGGACCCCTGTACTTC. Translated: CAWSYMTGPLYF.